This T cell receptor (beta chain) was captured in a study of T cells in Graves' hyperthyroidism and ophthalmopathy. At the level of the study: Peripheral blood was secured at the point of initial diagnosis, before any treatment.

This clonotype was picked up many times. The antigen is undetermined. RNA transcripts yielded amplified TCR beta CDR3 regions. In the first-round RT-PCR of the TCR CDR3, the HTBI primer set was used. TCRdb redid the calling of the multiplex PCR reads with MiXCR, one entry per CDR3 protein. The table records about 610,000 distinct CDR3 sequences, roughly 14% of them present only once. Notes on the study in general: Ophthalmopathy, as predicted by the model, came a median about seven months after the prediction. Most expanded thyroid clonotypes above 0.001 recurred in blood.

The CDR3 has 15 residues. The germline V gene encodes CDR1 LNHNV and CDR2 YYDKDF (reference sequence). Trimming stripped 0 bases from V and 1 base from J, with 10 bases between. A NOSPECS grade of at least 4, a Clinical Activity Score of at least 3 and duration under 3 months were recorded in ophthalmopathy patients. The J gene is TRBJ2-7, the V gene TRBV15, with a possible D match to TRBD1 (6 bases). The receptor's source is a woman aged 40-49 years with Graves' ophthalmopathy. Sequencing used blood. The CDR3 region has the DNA TGTGCCACCAGCAGAGATTTAGGACAGTCCTACGAGCAGTACTTC. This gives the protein CATSRDLGQSYEQYF. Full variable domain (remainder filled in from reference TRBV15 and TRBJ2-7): DAMVIQNPRYQVTQFGKPVTLSCSQTLNHNVMYWYQQKSSQAPKLLFHYYDKDFNNEADTPDNFQSRRPNTSFCFLDIRSPGLGDTAMYLCATSRDLGQSYEQYFGPGTRLTVT.